This TCR beta chain was sequenced for a study of T cells in pancreatic ductal adenocarcinoma. Broader study findings: Tumor and blood clonality did not differ significantly, about 0.1 versus 0.071. Tumors hold more CD45RO+ effector T cells, which may bias toward lower diversity. Unique clonotypes were 8 to 10-fold more numerous in blood than in tumor. The resected pancreatic cancer cohort was biased toward the minority with early-stage disease.

Germline CDR1 is SGHKS and CDR2 is YYEKEE (reference sequence). V dropped 3 bases and J dropped 5; count of bases not matched to a gene: 1. The CDR3 loop spans 12 amino acids. Selected pancreatic ductal adenocarcinoma patients had undergone surgery without neoadjuvant therapy. Notes on this clone: Its target is unknown.

The table came from immunoSEQ multiplex PCR; TCRdb's copy has only in-frame clones and leaves some out. The repertoire consists of about 17,000 clones, with about nine tenths occurring once and the leading ten covering 0.94%. Sequenced input: PBMCs. This clonotype was sampled from a human donor with pancreatic ductal adenocarcinoma. This chain joins TRBV5-5 and TRBJ2-7, with 8 bases aligning to TRBD2. This CDR3 reads CASSSGGHEQYF. CDR3 nucleotides: TGTGCCAGCAGCTCGGGGGGGCACGAGCAGTACTTC.